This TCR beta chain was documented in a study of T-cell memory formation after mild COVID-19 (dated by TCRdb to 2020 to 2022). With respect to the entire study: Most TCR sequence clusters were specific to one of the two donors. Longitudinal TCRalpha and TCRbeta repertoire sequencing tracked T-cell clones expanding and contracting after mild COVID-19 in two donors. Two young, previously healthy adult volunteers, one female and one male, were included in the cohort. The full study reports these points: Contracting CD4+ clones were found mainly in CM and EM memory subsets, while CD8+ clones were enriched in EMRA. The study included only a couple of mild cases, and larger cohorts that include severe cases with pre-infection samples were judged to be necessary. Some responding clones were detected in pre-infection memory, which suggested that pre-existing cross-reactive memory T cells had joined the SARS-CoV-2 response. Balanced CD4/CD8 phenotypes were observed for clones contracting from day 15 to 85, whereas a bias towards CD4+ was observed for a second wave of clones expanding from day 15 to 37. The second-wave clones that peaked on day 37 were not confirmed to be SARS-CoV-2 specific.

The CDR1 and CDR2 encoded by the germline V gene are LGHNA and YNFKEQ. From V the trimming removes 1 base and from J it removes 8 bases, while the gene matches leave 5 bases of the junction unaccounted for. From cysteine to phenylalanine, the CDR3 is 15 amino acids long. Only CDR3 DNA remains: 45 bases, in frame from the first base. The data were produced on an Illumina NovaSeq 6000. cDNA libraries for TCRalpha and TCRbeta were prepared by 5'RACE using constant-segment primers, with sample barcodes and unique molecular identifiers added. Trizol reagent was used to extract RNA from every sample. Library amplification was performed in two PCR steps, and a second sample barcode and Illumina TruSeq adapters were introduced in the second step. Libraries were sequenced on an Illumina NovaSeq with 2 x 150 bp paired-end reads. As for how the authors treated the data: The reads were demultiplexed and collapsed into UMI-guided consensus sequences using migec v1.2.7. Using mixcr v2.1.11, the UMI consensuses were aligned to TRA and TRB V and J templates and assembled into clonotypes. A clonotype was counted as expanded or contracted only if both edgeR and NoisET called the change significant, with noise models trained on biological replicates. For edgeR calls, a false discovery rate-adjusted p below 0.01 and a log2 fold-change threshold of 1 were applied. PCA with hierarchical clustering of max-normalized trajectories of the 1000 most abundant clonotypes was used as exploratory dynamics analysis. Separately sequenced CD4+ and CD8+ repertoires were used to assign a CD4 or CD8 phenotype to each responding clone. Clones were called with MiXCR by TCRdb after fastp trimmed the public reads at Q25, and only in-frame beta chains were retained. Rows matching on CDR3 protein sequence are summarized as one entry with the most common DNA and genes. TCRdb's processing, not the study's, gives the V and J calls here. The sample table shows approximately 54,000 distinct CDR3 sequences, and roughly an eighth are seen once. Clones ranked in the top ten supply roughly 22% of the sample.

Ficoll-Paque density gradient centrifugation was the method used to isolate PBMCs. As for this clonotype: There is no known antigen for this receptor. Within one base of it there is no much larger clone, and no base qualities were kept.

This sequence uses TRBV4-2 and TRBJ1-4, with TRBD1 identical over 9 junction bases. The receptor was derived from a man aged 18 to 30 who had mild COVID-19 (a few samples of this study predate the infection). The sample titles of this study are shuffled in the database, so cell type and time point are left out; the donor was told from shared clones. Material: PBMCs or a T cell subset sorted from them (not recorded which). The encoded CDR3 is CASSQAGQGNEKLFF. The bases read TGTGCCAGCAGCCAAGCGGGACAGGGAAACGAAAAACTGTTTTTT.